This TCR beta chain was obtained from a study of early T cells in non-severe SARS-CoV-2 infection. Looking at the study overall: RNA in bulk from unsorted whole blood was sequenced, and chains were unpaired. Study results and caveats: Sequences matched to VDJdb favored anti-spike CD8 responses, while private and CD4 specificities were missed.

Unique molecular identifiers were affixed to single, distinct cDNA molecules. TCRdb processed the 5' RACE reads anew with MiXCR; each CDR3 protein has one entry. The table includes over 20,000 distinct CDR3 sequences, about 5.5% detected once. Concerning this clonotype itself: Its target is not known. A read error may explain this, as a much larger clone is one base away.

The germline CDR1 and CDR2 sequences are SNHLY and FYNNEI. The V end was cut by 5 bases, the J end by 6 bases, with 11 bases between. CDR3 length: 13 residues. V is TRBV2 and J is TRBJ2-1; D gene ambiguous. Sample: whole blood. The sequence was collected from an adult who was a healthcare worker with PCR-confirmed SARS-CoV-2 infection or an uninfected control (not recorded which). DNA for the CDR3: TGTGCCAGCAGTCGGCACCGCCTCAATGAGCAGTTCTTC. This translates into CASSRHRLNEQFF.